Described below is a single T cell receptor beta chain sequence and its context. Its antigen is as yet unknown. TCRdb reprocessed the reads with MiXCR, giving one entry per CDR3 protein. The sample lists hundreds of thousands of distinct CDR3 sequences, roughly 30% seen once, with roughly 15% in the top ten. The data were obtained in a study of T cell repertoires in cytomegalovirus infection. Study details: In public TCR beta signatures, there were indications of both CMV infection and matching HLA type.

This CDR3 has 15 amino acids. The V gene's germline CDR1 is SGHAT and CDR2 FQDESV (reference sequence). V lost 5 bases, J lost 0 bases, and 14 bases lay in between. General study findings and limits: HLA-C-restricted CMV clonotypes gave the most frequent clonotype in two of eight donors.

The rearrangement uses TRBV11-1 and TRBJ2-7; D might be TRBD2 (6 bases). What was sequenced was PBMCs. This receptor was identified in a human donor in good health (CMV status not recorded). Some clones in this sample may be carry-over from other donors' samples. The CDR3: CASSQWGGDSYEQYF. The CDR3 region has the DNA TGTGCCAGCAGCCAATGGGGCGGGGACTCCTACGAGCAGTACTTC.